Here is one T cell receptor (beta chain) with its context. Seattle enrolled patients during active infection and tracked them longitudinally. This record comes from a study of blood T cell repertoires in COVID-19. Study information: The study drew acute and convalescent COVID-19 samples from the United States, Italy and Spain. From T cells, B-cell-depleted T cells, or PBMCs came the material, which was cDNA or gDNA.

The V gene's germline CDR1 is SGHDN and CDR2 FVKESK. The CDR3 has 13 residues. V lost 5 bases, J lost 2 bases, and 9 bases lay in between. In the original processing: Reference gene primers were amplified, and this amplification served to estimate nucleated cell counts. Sequencing was performed with immunoSEQ multiplex PCR; in TCRdb, only in-frame clones are kept and a portion is missing. V and J calls and clone size follow that table, whereas D and trimming were derived from the DNA. The data show around 170,000 clones, around 90% seen once. What was sequenced was peripheral blood. The rearrangement uses TRBV14 and TRBJ1-1; the D gene is possibly TRBD1 (5 bases). This TCR was recovered from a man aged 55 to 69 with COVID-19, enrolled during active disease. The CDR3 protein is CASSRQFNTEAFF. CDR3 coding DNA: TGTGCCAGCAGCAGACAGTTCAACACTGAAGCTTTCTTT.